This TCR beta chain was recovered during a study of regulatory T cells in long-lasting Graves disease. The CDR3 is 16 amino acids. The V and J ends lost 2 bases and 2 bases respectively, with 13 bases between them. Germline CDR1 reads ENHRY; CDR2 reads SYGVKD. Only one count was recorded for this clonotype. The antigen remains undetermined. Notes on the study in general: Persistent disease favored TRBV28, TRBJ1-2 and TRBJ2-5.

The time point: persistent/refractory GD, antithyroid drugs over 5 years with positive TRAb. PBMCs were the source of the RNA used for TCR sequencing. Arm-PCR of CDR3 regions and iRepertoire HTBI primers were the basis on which TCR beta libraries were built. TCRdb independently ran MiXCR on the multiplex PCR reads; one entry per CDR3 protein. The profile shows a few hundred thousand distinct CDR3 sequences, 20% to 30% of them singletons. This TCR was sampled from a female donor with Graves disease. The rearrangement joins TRBV10-3 to TRBJ2-4; D is possibly TRBD2 (5 bases). The specimen was peripheral blood mononuclear cells (PBMCs), collected when the disease was refractory, from a patient treated with antithyroid drugs. The CDR3 protein is CAISERGSQTKNIQYF. The CDR3 bases are TGTGCCATCAGTGAGCGTGGGAGTCAGACCAAAAACATTCAGTACTTC.